This passage covers 24 T cell receptor beta chains from one sample sequenced in a study of CD8 T cells in ankylosing spondylitis. A single record per CDR3 protein comes from TCRdb applying MiXCR to the 5' RACE reads. The data show some 140,000 distinct CDR3 sequences, with 7% to 9% seen just once and less than 7.5% held by the top ten. The specimen sequenced was synovial fluid, either unsorted or a sorted T cell fraction (not recorded which). The receptors were sampled from a male donor with ankylosing spondylitis.

CDR3 residues: CASSPSGAGNTIYF. The CDR3 DNA sequence: TGTGCCAGCAGCCCTTCAGGGGCTGGAAACACCATATATTTT. This chain joins TRBV7-2 and TRBJ1-3; tentatively, D is TRBD1 (6 bases). The V and J ends lost 5 bases and 2 bases respectively, with 10 bases between them. Germline V gene data show CDR1 as SGHTA and CDR2 as FQGNSA. This CDR3 region has 14 residues.

This chain links TRBV12-3 or TRBV12-4 with TRBJ2-2; D may correspond to TRBD1 or TRBD2 (5 bases each). This CDR3 is 12 amino acids long. V was cut by 5 bases and J by 14 bases, with 15 bases left in between. For the CDR3, the DNA is TGTGCCAGCAGTCCAGGAGAGGGGCTACTGTTTTTT. Translating it yields CASSPGEGLLFF.

The V call is TRBV12-3 or TRBV12-4, the J call TRBJ2-3; 7 nucleotides align to TRBD2. J was trimmed by 1 base and V by 5 bases; bases with no gene match: 3. The CDR3 is 14 residues long. The CDR3 reads CASSKAGGTDTQYF. CDR3 bases: TGTGCCAGCAGTAAGGCGGGAGGCACAGATACGCAGTATTTT.

This clonotype was seen repeatedly, ten times or more. The J gene is TRBJ2-1, the V gene TRBV20-1; the D gene is possibly TRBD2 (5 bases). Per germline, CDR1 DFQATT and CDR2 SNEGSKA (reference sequence). The CDR3 runs to 16 residues. V lost 6 bases to trimming and J lost 2 bases, with 20 bases between them. CDR3 in DNA: TGCAGTGCCACTACCTACGGGATTCAGGCCTACAATGAGCAGTTCTTC. Protein product: CSATTYGIQAYNEQFF.

This clonotype was counted at least ten times. The chain links TRBV20-1 to TRBJ2-3; tentatively, D is TRBD1 (6 bases). Germline V gene sequence: CDR1 DFQATT, CDR2 SNEGSKA (reference sequence). V gave up 1 base and J gave up 5 bases, with 16 bases separating them. The CDR3 runs 15 residues. The CDR3 DNA reads as TGCAGTGCTAGAGGGGGGCGAGGTTCGGGAGATACGCAGTATTTT. It yields the protein CSARGGRGSGDTQYF.

The chain carries TRBV10-3 and TRBJ2-7; D is unresolved. Germline V CDR1 and CDR2: ENHRY, SYGVKD. The CDR3 is made up of 13 amino acids. With 1 base removed from V and 5 bases from J, the gap between germline ends came to 9 bases. The DNA for the CDR3 is TGTGCCATCAGTGAGTGGGGAAGGAACGAGCAGTACTTC. Translating gives CAISEWGRNEQYF.

This clonotype came up a few times. This chain links TRBV28 with TRBJ2-1; 12 bases agree with TRBD2. V dropped 11 bases and J dropped 5; count of bases not matched to a gene: 4. CDR1 is MDHEN and CDR2 is SYDVKM in the germline V gene. This CDR3 region has 13 residues. The CDR3 reads CAASGGANNEQFF. The CDR3 nucleotides are TGTGCCGCTAGCGGGGGGGCAAACAATGAGCAGTTCTTC. The whole variable domain, filled in from reference TRBV28 and TRBJ2-1, reads DVKVTQSSRYLVKRTGEKVFLECVQDMDHENMFWYRQDPGLGLRLIYFSYDVKMKEKGDIPEGYSVSREKKERFSLILESASTNQTSMYLCAASGGANNEQFFGPGTRLTVL.

This clonotype was counted only a few times. The chain employs TRBV20-1 and TRBJ2-7; D could derive from TRBD1 or TRBD2 (5 bases each). The CDR3 totals 12 residues. The V end lost 4 bases, the J end lost 5 bases, and 12 bases lay between the germline ends. Germline lookup yields CDR1 DFQATT and CDR2 SNEGSKA (reference sequence). The CDR3 reads CSANFGAHEQYF. CDR3 coding DNA: TGCAGTGCTAACTTCGGGGCCCACGAGCAGTACTTC.

This clonotype was seen at least ten times. The CDR3 reads CASSYAGTGGFKQYF. The CDR3 DNA reads TGTGCCAGCAGTTACGCCGGGACAGGGGGTTTTAAGCAGTACTTC. The chain links TRBV6-5 to TRBJ2-7; 11 nucleotides agree with TRBD1. After removal of 2 bases from V and 8 bases from J, the junction contained 8 bases not matched to a gene. Germline lookup yields CDR1 MNHEY and CDR2 SVGAGI. CDR3 size: 15 residues.

At least ten counts were recorded for this clonotype. V and J are TRBV6-2 or TRBV6-3 and TRBJ2-1; 7 bases align to TRBD1. The J segment lost 6 bases and the V segment lost 2 bases, leaving 4 bases of the junction unmatched. In germline, CDR1 is MNHEY, CDR2 SVGEGT. This CDR3 comprises 14 residues. The CDR3 nucleotides are TGTGCCAGCAGTTACGTTCCAGGGGGCAATGAGCAGTTCTTC. It codes for CASSYVPGGNEQFF.

This clonotype was seen ten or more times. The chain's CDR3 is CASSENWASNEQFF. The CDR3 DNA is TGTGCCAGCAGTGAAAATTGGGCTAGCAATGAGCAGTTCTTC. The V gene is TRBV6-1, the J gene TRBJ2-1; D unresolved. Trimming cost V 2 bases and J 6 bases, with 11 bases left between them. Germline V gene sequence: CDR1 MNHNS, CDR2 SASEGT. The CDR3 extends over 14 amino acids.

A few counts support this clonotype. V usage is TRBV11-2 and J usage is TRBJ2-1; D tentatively reads TRBD1 or TRBD2 (5 bases each). CDR3 length: 14 amino acids. V was cut by 3 bases and J by 2 bases, with 8 bases left in between. The V gene's germline CDR1 is SGHAT and CDR2 FQNNGV. CDR3 nucleotides: TGTGCCAGCAGCTTGATGGGGGCCTACAATGAGCAGTTCTTC. Its protein product is CASSLMGAYNEQFF. The variable domain in full, with the rest retrieved from reference TRBV11-2 and TRBJ2-1, is EAGVAQSPRYKIIEKRQSVAFWCNPISGHATLYWYQQILGQGPKLLIQFQNNGVVDDSQLPKDRFSAERLKGVDSTLKIQPAKLEDSAVYLCASSLMGAYNEQFFGPGTRLTVL.

Details on this clonotype: Given a much more abundant clone one base away, this may be a read error. The V call is TRBV9, the J call TRBJ2-2, with 11 bases that match TRBD2. The germline V gene encodes CDR1 SGDLS and CDR2 YYNGEE. The CDR3 runs to 13 residues. CDR3 region: CASSGRDTGELSF. CDR3 in DNA: TGTGCCAGTAGCGGGAGGGACACCGGGGAGCTGTCTTTT.

The table lists this clonotype with a few counts. The chain joins TRBV27 to TRBJ1-2; a possible D gene is TRBD1 (5 bases). Trimming cost V 2 bases and J 1 base, with 11 bases left between them. This CDR3 is 15 amino acids long. Germline loops: CDR1 MNHEY, CDR2 SMNVEV (reference sequence). The CDR3 region is CASSLGAGYNYGYTF. CDR3 nucleotides: TGTGCCAGCAGTTTAGGGGCAGGCTATAACTATGGCTACACCTTC.

The chain carries TRBV20-1 and TRBJ2-5; 8 bases map to TRBD1. Germline V CDR1 and CDR2: DFQATT, SNEGSKA (reference sequence). J lost 2 bases, V lost 8 bases, and 7 bases had no gene match. The CDR3 covers 13 residues. Here the CDR3 reads CSCNRGFQETQYF. The DNA for the CDR3 is TGCAGTTGCAACAGGGGGTTTCAAGAGACCCAGTACTTC.

The gene calls are TRBV3-1 and TRBJ2-7; TRBD1 is a possible D gene (6 bases). CDR1 is LGHDT, CDR2 YNNKEL, per germline (reference sequence). The CDR3 has 13 residues. V was clipped by 5 bases and J by 2 bases, with 10 bases between them. CDR3 DNA: TGTGCCAGCAGCAACCAGGGGACCTACGAGCAGTACTTC. Protein: CASSNQGTYEQYF.

This clonotype came up many times. The chain uses TRBV5-6 and TRBJ2-3, with D unresolved. V was clipped by 4 bases and J by 5 bases, with 11 bases between them. This CDR3 spans 13 amino acids. Germline-derived CDR1 and CDR2 are SGHDT and YYEEEE. CDR3 sequence: CASSLERRDTQYF. The CDR3 bases are TGTGCCAGCAGCCTGGAGCGCCGAGATACGCAGTATTTT.

This clonotype was recorded at least ten times. V gene TRBV6-1 combines with J gene TRBJ2-5; 8 nucleotides match TRBD2. V gave up 4 bases and J gave up 5 bases; unmatched junction bases: 6. Germline CDR1 reads MNHNS; CDR2 reads SASEGT. There are 14 residues in the CDR3. The CDR3 reads CASSAREGRETQYF. The CDR3 DNA reads as TGTGCCAGCAGTGCCCGGGAGGGACGGGAGACCCAGTACTTC.

The sample holds a few counts of this clonotype. The J gene is TRBJ2-7, the V gene TRBV20-1; either TRBD1 or TRBD2 may fit D (5 bases each). Trimming cost V 6 bases and J 1 base, with 13 bases left between them. The CDR3 consists of 13 residues. Germline V gene lookup returns CDR1 DFQATT and CDR2 SNEGSKA (reference sequence). The CDR3 nucleotides read TGCAGTGCAAGGTCGGGGACGTCCTACGAGCAGTACTTC. This sequence encodes CSARSGTSYEQYF.

The chain employs TRBV2 and TRBJ2-3; no clear D gene. Trimming took off 6 bases at V and 3 bases at J, with 10 bases between the two ends. CDR3 length equals 13 residues. CDR1 is SNHLY, CDR2 FYNNEI, per germline. CDR3 in amino acids: CASRGLGTDTQYF. CDR3 coding DNA: TGTGCCAGCAGAGGTCTGGGAACAGATACGCAGTATTTT. Combining the CDR3 with reference TRBV2 and TRBJ2-3 gives the whole variable domain EPEVTQTPSHQVTQMGQEVILRCVPISNHLYFYWYRQILGQKVEFLVSFYNNEISEKSEIFDDQFSVERPDGSNFTLKIRSTKLEDSAMYFCASRGLGTDTQYFGPGTRLTVL.

This clonotype was counted at least ten times. V gene TRBV28 combines with J gene TRBJ1-2; the D is unclear. Germline assignment: CDR1 MDHEN and CDR2 SYDVKM. V lost 2 bases and J 5 bases, leaving 6 bases between the germline ends. The CDR3 covers 12 residues. The CDR3 reads CASSLRQYGYTF. The CDR3 DNA follows: TGTGCCAGCAGTTTAAGGCAGTATGGCTACACCTTC.

The rearrangement joins TRBV9 to TRBJ2-7; D remains ambiguous. Trimming took off 4 bases at V and 5 bases at J, with 19 bases between the two ends. The CDR3 extends over 15 amino acids. Germline loops: CDR1 SGDLS, CDR2 YYNGEE. CDR3 nucleotide sequence: TGTGCCAGCAGCCCGACGGTCCATCGGTCGCACGAGCAGTACTTC. The encoded protein is CASSPTVHRSHEQYF.

This clonotype was seen more than once but under ten times. The genes are TRBV7-6 and TRBJ1-2; D is unclear. Trimming removed 5 bases from V and 8 bases from J, with 18 bases in between. CDR3 length: 14 amino acids. CDR1 and CDR2 (germline): SGHVS, FNYEAQ. This CDR3 reads CASSPGMPGEGYTF. CDR3 nucleotides: TGTGCCAGCAGCCCTGGGATGCCCGGGGAGGGCTACACCTTC.

This clonotype was detected many times. The rearrangement links TRBV28 to TRBJ1-6; D remains unclear. This CDR3 spans 14 amino acids. Germline V gene data show CDR1 as MDHEN and CDR2 as SYDVKM. V dropped 2 bases and J dropped 8 bases, with 10 bases sitting between them. The CDR3 coding sequence is TGTGCCAGCAGTTTAAGTGGGCACTATTCACCCCTCCACTTT. Amino acid sequence: CASSLSGHYSPLHF.